The 10 T cell receptor beta chains below come from one sample, sequenced in a study of PD-L1 blockade in urothelial cancer. Profiled with immunoSEQ multiplex PCR; TCRdb holds only in-frame clones, not every one. Of approximately 79,000 clones in the sample, around four fifths are singletons; the top ten hold 6.5% to 8%. The time point denotes: pretreatment peripheral blood. The sequences come from PBMCs, collected around atezolizumab (anti-PD-L1) treatment. All receptors come from a man aged 40-55 years with urothelial cancer.

The chain joins TRBV18 to TRBJ1-2; D gene uncertain. V dropped 4 bases and J dropped 4 bases, with 10 bases sitting between them. This CDR3 contains 13 residues. Germline V gene lookup returns CDR1 KGHSH and CDR2 LQKENI. The CDR3, as DNA: TGTGCCAGCTCACTCGGGGAGGGCTATGGCTACACCTTC. Amino acid sequence: CASSLGEGYGYTF.

The J gene is TRBJ2-7, the V gene TRBV7-8, with 7 bases that match TRBD1. Germline assignment: CDR1 SGHVS and CDR2 FQNEAQ. The ends lost 5 bases at V and 6 bases at J; junction bases unmatched: 10. The CDR3 runs to 14 residues. CDR3 coding DNA: TGTGCCAGCAGCATCGACAGGGATGTCGCCGAGCAGTACTTC. It specifies CASSIDRDVAEQYF.

The chain uses TRBV13 and TRBJ2-3; D is uncertain. The CDR3 spans 14 residues. Germline CDR1 PRHDT, CDR2 FYEKMQ (reference sequence). Deletions cut 5 bases from V and 0 bases from J, with 9 bases between. CDR3 DNA sequence: TGTGCCAGCAGCCTACAGTCTAGCACAGATACGCAGTATTTT. Translation gives CASSLQSSTDTQYF.

V is TRBV10-3 and J is TRBJ2-7; D is ambiguous. The V gene's germline CDR1 is ENHRY and CDR2 SYGVKD. The CDR3 runs to 12 residues. The V end lost 8 bases, the J end lost 3 bases, and 11 bases lay between the germline ends. Here the CDR3 reads CAIANGLYEQYF. CDR3 sequence (DNA): TGTGCCATCGCTAATGGGCTCTACGAGCAGTACTTC.

The chain combines TRBV28 with TRBJ1-2; D is unresolved. The V gene lost 10 bases and the J gene lost 7 bases, with 19 bases spanning the gap. There are 13 residues in the CDR3. From germline, CDR1 is MDHEN and CDR2 SYDVKM. CDR3 in DNA: TGTGCCACCTCCCGGACGGGAAGTATTGGCTACACCTTC. Translated, it gives CATSRTGSIGYTF.

V gene TRBV7-9 combines with J gene TRBJ1-4; 9 nucleotides align to TRBD1. This CDR3 is built from 16 residues. Germline assignment: CDR1 SEHNR and CDR2 FQNEAQ (reference sequence). After removal of 5 bases from V and 0 bases from J, the junction contained 4 bases not matched to a gene. The chain's CDR3 is CASSTGQGATNEKLFF. The CDR3, as DNA: TGTGCCAGCAGCACGGGACAGGGCGCAACTAATGAAAAACTGTTTTTT.

The chain has TRBV28 and TRBJ1-2; TRBD1 might be the D (6 bases). From germline, CDR1 is MDHEN and CDR2 SYDVKM. Trimming removed 7 bases at V and 3 bases at J, with 15 bases between. This CDR3 spans 14 amino acids. The CDR3 coding sequence is TGTGCCAGCAACTCAGGGGATCCCTACTATGGCTACACCTTC. Translation: CASNSGDPYYGYTF.

The chain employs TRBV5-1 and TRBJ1-6; 8 bases are a match to TRBD1. The CDR3 totals 14 residues. Germline V lookup: CDR1 SGHRS, CDR2 YFSETQ. The V and J ends lost 4 bases and 7 bases, in that order; junction bases with no gene match: 4. The CDR3, as DNA: TGCGCCAGCAGCCCAGGACAGGGCAATTCACCCCTCCACTTT. Its protein is CASSPGQGNSPLHF.

The chain uses TRBV5-4 and TRBJ2-1; TRBD2 aligns across 9 bases. The germline V gene has CDR1 SGHNT and CDR2 YYREEE (reference sequence). This CDR3 is 13 amino acids long. J was trimmed by 6 bases and V by 3 bases; bases with no gene match: 1. The CDR3 bases are TGTGCCAGCAGCTCGACTAGCGGCAATGAGCAGTTCTTC. This encodes CASSSTSGNEQFF. Full variable domain (remainder filled in from reference TRBV5-4 and TRBJ2-1): ETGVTQSPTHLIKTRGQQVTLRCSSQSGHNTVSWYQQALGQGPQFIFQYYREEENGRGNFPPRFSGLQFPNYSSELNVNALELDDSALYLCASSSTSGNEQFFGPGTRLTVL.

The rearrangement joins TRBV29-1 to TRBJ2-4; TRBD1 aligns across 8 bases. Unmatched junction bases numbered 10, after V lost 6 bases and J lost 6 bases. Germline V gene sequence: CDR1 SQVTM, CDR2 ANQGSEA. CDR3 size: 14 residues. The CDR3 region has the DNA TGCAGCGTCGTCCGACAGGGGATGGGAAACATTCAGTACTTC. Translating gives CSVVRQGMGNIQYF.